These 25 T cell receptor beta chains were sequenced from one sample in a study of cytomegalovirus exposure and HLA in healthy donors. PCR primers comprised 60 Vbeta and 13 Jbeta primers. Libraries were prepared by immunoSEQ multiplex PCR; TCRdb keeps only in-frame clonotypes and omits some of them. The profile shows about 140,000 clones, roughly 79% of them singletons. The sample consisted of PBMCs. These TCRs come from a man in his thirties or forties in good health and CMV-seropositive.

The chain recombines TRBV6-6 with TRBJ1-4; 7 bases are a match to TRBD1. V lost 7 bases and J lost 0; bases outside the gene matches: 8. The CDR3 is 16 residues long. Germline V gene sequence: CDR1 MNHNY, CDR2 SVGAGI (reference sequence). The CDR3 coding sequence is TGTGCCAGCAAAAACGACAGGGCCGCAACTAATGAAAAACTGTTTTTT. This encodes CASKNDRAATNEKLFF.

The V and J genes are TRBV11-2 and TRBJ1-1, with TRBD1 as a possible D gene (5 bases). The length of the CDR3 is 15 residues. The germline V gene has CDR1 SGHAT and CDR2 FQNNGV. Trimming took off 5 bases at V and 1 base at J, with 14 bases between the two ends. The CDR3 DNA is TGTGCCAGCAGCCCCGTGCGGGGGAAGAACACTGAAGCTTTCTTT. Protein: CASSPVRGKNTEAFF.

The V and J genes are TRBV5-4 and TRBJ2-7; D ambiguous. V lost 4 bases and J lost 0, with 8 bases in between. The germline CDR1 and CDR2 sequences are SGHNT and YYREEE (reference sequence). The CDR3 spans 13 residues. CDR3 loop: CASSRPSSYEQYF. In DNA, the CDR3 is TGTGCCAGCAGCCGCCCTAGCTCCTACGAGCAGTACTTC.

The rearrangement links TRBV28 to TRBJ1-3; D ambiguous. Germline CDR1 is MDHEN and CDR2 is SYDVKM. V lost 4 bases, J lost 0 bases, and 10 bases lay in between. This CDR3 comprises 15 residues. The CDR3 nucleotides are TGTGCCAGCAGTTCTCCCTCGTTCTCTGGAAACACCATATATTTT. Amino acid sequence: CASSSPSFSGNTIYF.

The chain is built from TRBV6-5 and TRBJ2-1; D gene unclear. The germline V gene has CDR1 MNHEY and CDR2 SVGAGI. The V end lost 5 bases, the J end lost 6 bases, and 14 bases lay between the germline ends. The length of the CDR3 is 14 residues. DNA for the CDR3: TGTGCCAGCAGTCAACCCTGGCGGCCCAATGAGCAGTTCTTC. Its protein is CASSQPWRPNEQFF.

This chain connects TRBV14 to TRBJ2-5; 7 positions match TRBD2. Near its end, the DNA agrees better with TRBJ2-7, so the J call may be wrong. Looked up from germline, CDR1 is SGHDN and CDR2 is FVKESK. CDR3 length: 14 amino acids. This CDR3 reads CASSRGGPYYEQYF. The CDR3 nucleotides are TGTGCCAGCAGCCGCGGGGGACCATACTACGAGCAGTACTTC.

The CDR3 sequence: CASSLTGGGQDEQYF. The CDR3 DNA is TGTGCCAGCAGTTTAACGGGAGGGGGTCAGGACGAGCAGTACTTC. The genes are TRBV28 and TRBJ2-7; TRBD2 matches 8 bases. Germline CDR1 MDHEN, CDR2 SYDVKM. CDR3 length equals 15 residues. With V trimmed by 2 bases and J by 5 bases, 8 bases remained unmatched.

CDR3 coding DNA: TGTGCCAGCAGCCCCCTTGGCGGCGTTTCCTACGAGCAGTACTTC. Amino acids: CASSPLGGVSYEQYF. The chain employs TRBV7-9 and TRBJ2-7; the D is unclear. CDR1 SEHNR and CDR2 FQNEAQ come from the germline V gene (reference sequence). The CDR3 has 15 amino acids. V was trimmed by 5 bases and J by 1 base, leaving 15 bases between them.

The chain has TRBV5-8 and TRBJ1-4, with 8 nucleotides matching TRBD1. The germline V gene encodes CDR1 SGHTS and CDR2 YDEGEE. J lost 3 bases, V lost 0 bases, and 10 bases had no gene match. The CDR3 extends over 18 amino acids. CDR3 DNA: TGTGCCAGCAGCTTGGACTGGACAGGGTACTCGTCTAATGAAAAACTGTTTTTT. Protein product: CASSLDWTGYSSNEKLFF.

The rearrangement uses TRBV28 and TRBJ1-5; D not resolved. Trimming took 8 bases from V and 9 from J, leaving 14 bases between them. Germline V gene data show CDR1 as MDHEN and CDR2 as SYDVKM. CDR3 length: 12 amino acids. CDR3 loop: CASCATPPPQHF. The CDR3 bases are TGTGCCAGCTGCGCAACTCCCCCGCCCCAGCATTTT.

The table lists this clone with a few counts. The chain carries TRBV10-1 and TRBJ2-1; 8 positions match TRBD1. This CDR3 has 16 residues. Germline V gene lookup returns CDR1 WNHNN and CDR2 SYGVQD (reference sequence). Trimming at V came to 8 bases and at J to 4 bases, leaving 13 bases not matched to a gene. For the CDR3, the DNA is TGCGCCAGCGGACAGGGAAGCGCTCCCGTTTACAATGAGCAGTTCTTC. This codes for CASGQGSAPVYNEQFF.

The chain uses TRBV7-8 and TRBJ2-7, with 8 bases lining up with TRBD2. This CDR3 has 15 residues. The germline V gene encodes CDR1 SGHVS and CDR2 FQNEAQ. Trimming at V came to 1 base and at J to 3 bases, leaving 5 bases not matched to a gene. The CDR3 coding sequence is TGTGCCAGCAGCTTAGAAAGCGGGGGCAGCTACGAGCAGTACTTC. Translating it yields CASSLESGGSYEQYF.

The gene calls are TRBV29-1 and TRBJ2-3, with D possibly matching TRBD2 (6 bases). This CDR3 is built from 15 residues. V gave up 6 bases and J gave up 0 bases, with 16 bases separating them. Germline loops: CDR1 SQVTM, CDR2 ANQGSEA. The CDR3 here is CSVARGTSSTDTQYF. For the CDR3, the DNA is TGCAGCGTCGCCCGCGGGACGTCTAGCACAGATACGCAGTATTTT.

This clone was detected once. The chain links TRBV2 to TRBJ2-5; D gene unclear. Germline CDR1 is SNHLY and CDR2 is FYNNEI. The V gene lost 2 bases and the J gene lost 7 bases, with 11 bases spanning the gap. The CDR3 covers 13 residues. CDR3 bases: TGTGCCAGCAGTGAAACCTATACGGGGACCCAGTACTTC. This codes for CASSETYTGTQYF. Drawing the rest from reference TRBV2 and TRBJ2-5, the complete variable domain is EPEVTQTPSHQVTQMGQEVILRCVPISNHLYFYWYRQILGQKVEFLVSFYNNEISEKSEIFDDQFSVERPDGSNFTLKIRSTKLEDSAMYFCASSETYTGTQYFGPGTRLLVL.

A remark on this clone: The sample has other DNA sequences that encode this CDR3 too. The chain recombines TRBV6-5 with TRBJ2-7; D call uncertain. Deletions cut 0 bases from V and 10 bases from J, with 13 bases between. This CDR3 is built from 13 residues. CDR1 is MNHEY, CDR2 SVGAGI, per germline. The CDR3 region is CASSYSPVTEQYF. In DNA form, the CDR3 reads TGTGCCAGCAGTTACTCGCCAGTTACCGAACAGTACTTC.

In its sample, this clone was seen a few times. The J gene is TRBJ1-4, the V gene TRBV28, with D possibly TRBD1 on 6 matching bases. The V end lost 5 bases, the J end lost 7 bases, and 17 bases lay between the germline ends. CDR3 size: 15 residues. CDR1 is MDHEN, CDR2 SYDVKM, per germline. CDR3 sequence reads: CASSGAQGRVEKLFF. The CDR3 DNA follows: TGTGCCAGCAGTGGGGCCCAGGGGAGGGTTGAAAAACTGTTTTTT. The full variable domain, in which reference TRBV28 and TRBJ1-4 provide the parts outside the CDR3, is DVKVTQSSRYLVKRTGEKVFLECVQDMDHENMFWYRQDPGLGLRLIYFSYDVKMKEKGDIPEGYSVSREKKERFSLILESASTNQTSMYLCASSGAQGRVEKLFFGSGTQLSVL.

The genes are TRBV9 and TRBJ1-2, with TRBD1 matching over 7 bases. The J segment lost 0 bases and the V segment lost 0 bases, leaving 11 bases of the junction unmatched. Germline assignment: CDR1 SGDLS and CDR2 YYNGEE. CDR3 length: 18 residues. CDR3 protein: CASSVAMGGGGPNYGYTF. The CDR3 nucleotides read TGTGCCAGCAGCGTAGCGATGGGTGGAGGGGGCCCTAACTATGGCTACACCTTC.

This rearrangement joins TRBV28 to TRBJ2-3, with 8 bases that match TRBD1. The CDR3 is 14 amino acids. The ends lost 5 bases at V and 6 bases at J; junction bases unmatched: 7. Per the germline V gene, CDR1 is MDHEN and CDR2 is SYDVKM. DNA of the CDR3: TGTGCCAGCAGTGTTGACAGGGGTTTCGATACGCAGTATTTT. Its translation: CASSVDRGFDTQYF.

This chain links TRBV27 with TRBJ2-1, with 7 bases aligning to TRBD1. Germline V lookup: CDR1 MNHEY, CDR2 SMNVEV (reference sequence). J lost 2 bases, V lost 3 bases, and 1 base had no gene match. This CDR3 has 14 residues. The CDR3, as DNA: TGTGCCAGCAGTTTTCAGGGGGCCTACAATGAGCAGTTCTTC. Protein product: CASSFQGAYNEQFF.

The chain joins TRBV30 to TRBJ1-1, with TRBD1 as a possible D gene (6 bases). Germline CDR1 is GTSNPN and CDR2 is SVGIG (reference sequence). The CDR3 runs 14 residues. The V end lost 4 bases, the J end lost 4 bases, and 16 bases lay between the germline ends. CDR3 loop: CAWKADSRITEAFF. In DNA form, the CDR3 reads TGTGCCTGGAAGGCGGACAGCAGGATCACTGAAGCTTTCTTT.

The chain combines TRBV9 with TRBJ2-2; 9 bases are a match to TRBD1. The CDR3 covers 16 residues. The germline CDR1 and CDR2 sequences are SGDLS and YYNGEE. The V segment lost 4 bases and the J segment 4 bases; nucleotides outside the gene matches: 8. The DNA for the CDR3 is TGTGCCAGCAGCCCCCAACGACAGGGGGGCACCGGGGAGCTGTTTTTT. It translates to CASSPQRQGGTGELFF. Looking up the rest from reference TRBV9 and TRBJ2-2 gives the full variable domain: DSGVTQTPKHLITATGQRVTLRCSPRSGDLSVYWYQQSLDQGLQFLIQYYNGEERAKGNILERFSAQQFPDLHSELNLSSLELGDSALYFCASSPQRQGGTGELFFGEGSRLTVL.

This clone was picked up a small number of times. The chain is built from TRBV18 and TRBJ1-4, with 7 bases matching TRBD1. CDR3 length: 15 residues. Germline loops: CDR1 KGHSH, CDR2 LQKENI. The ends lost 5 bases at V and 3 bases at J; junction bases unmatched: 6. The CDR3 sequence is CASSTNRGPNEKLFF. The CDR3 coding sequence is TGTGCCAGCTCAACGAACAGGGGCCCTAATGAAAAACTGTTTTTT.

This chain connects TRBV19 to TRBJ2-3, with a weak D call TRBD1 (5 bases). CDR3 length: 14 residues. Between the trimmed V and J ends, which lost 6 bases and 3 bases, there was a span of 13 bases. CDR1 is LNHDA, CDR2 SQIVND, per germline (reference sequence). The CDR3 coding sequence is TGTGCCAGTAGCGCAGGGCACGGTACAGATACGCAGTATTTT. It encodes CASSAGHGTDTQYF.

The sample holds one count of this clone. The chain has TRBV28 and TRBJ1-6, with TRBD1 identical over 9 bases. The V gene end was trimmed by 7 bases and the J gene end by 5 bases; junction bases not matched to a gene: 9. The CDR3 has 16 residues. Germline CDR1 and CDR2: MDHEN and SYDVKM. CDR3 DNA: TGTGCCAGCAACCCCGGGGGACAGGGCAATAATTCACCCCTCCACTTT. Protein product: CASNPGGQGNNSPLHF.

In its sample, this clone was seen once. The chain links TRBV5-1 to TRBJ2-5, with a possible D match to TRBD2 (5 bases). V was shortened by 1 base and J by 2 bases, with 15 bases between the two germline ends. The CDR3 runs 16 residues. Per the germline V gene, CDR1 is SGHRS and CDR2 is YFSETQ. The CDR3 DNA sequence: TGCGCCAGCAGCTTGTCGGGTCTCCCGGGGCAAGAGACCCAGTACTTC. As protein: CASSLSGLPGQETQYF.